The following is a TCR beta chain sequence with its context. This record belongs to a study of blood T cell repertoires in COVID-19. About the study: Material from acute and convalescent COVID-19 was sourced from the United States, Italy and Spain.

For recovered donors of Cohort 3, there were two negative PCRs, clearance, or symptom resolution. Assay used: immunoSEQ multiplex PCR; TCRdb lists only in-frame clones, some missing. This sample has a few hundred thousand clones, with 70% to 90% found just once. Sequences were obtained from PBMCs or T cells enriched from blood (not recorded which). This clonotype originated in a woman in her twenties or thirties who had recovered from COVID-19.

The DNA for the CDR3 is TGTGCCAGCAGTTTATCGATATGGCGGGAGTGGGGTCGGGATGAGCAGTTCTTC. The encoded protein is CASSLSIWREWGRDEQFF. This chain joins TRBV27 and TRBJ2-1; 7 nucleotides align to TRBD2. The CDR3 has 18 amino acids. The V gene's germline CDR1 is MNHEY and CDR2 SMNVEV (reference sequence). V lost 0 bases to trimming and J lost 8 bases; unmatched junction nucleotides: 16.